This TCR beta chain was captured in a study of PD-L1 blockade in urothelial cancer. Clones were sequenced by immunoSEQ multiplex PCR, and TCRdb holds only the in-frame ones, with some missing. The table includes some 30,000 clones, around 84% detected once. The trim removed 3 bases at V and 0 bases at J, leaving 2 bases unmatched. The germline gives CDR1 SEHNR, CDR2 FQNEAQ (reference sequence). CDR3 size: 15 residues. Patient sample counts ranged from 1 to 8, pretreatment and on-treatment. A note on this clone: Its antigen is undetermined.

Findings and caveats of the study: Durable-benefit cases showed more tumor-associated blood clone expansion at 3 weeks.

The chain couples TRBV7-9 to TRBJ2-3, with 8 bases aligning to TRBD2. This specimen consisted of PBMCs, obtained around atezolizumab (anti-PD-L1) treatment. The receptor was derived from a man aged 50 to 59 with urothelial cancer. CDR3 in DNA: TGTGCCAGCAGCTTTAGCGGGGCCAGCACAGATACGCAGTATTTT. Amino acids: CASSFSGASTDTQYF. The variable domain in full, completed from reference TRBV7-9 and TRBJ2-3, reads DTGVSQNPRHKITKRGQNVTFRCDPISEHNRLYWYRQTLGQGPEFLTYFQNEAQLEKSRLLSDRFSAERPKGSFSTLEIQRTEQGDSAMYLCASSFSGASTDTQYFGPGTRLTVL.